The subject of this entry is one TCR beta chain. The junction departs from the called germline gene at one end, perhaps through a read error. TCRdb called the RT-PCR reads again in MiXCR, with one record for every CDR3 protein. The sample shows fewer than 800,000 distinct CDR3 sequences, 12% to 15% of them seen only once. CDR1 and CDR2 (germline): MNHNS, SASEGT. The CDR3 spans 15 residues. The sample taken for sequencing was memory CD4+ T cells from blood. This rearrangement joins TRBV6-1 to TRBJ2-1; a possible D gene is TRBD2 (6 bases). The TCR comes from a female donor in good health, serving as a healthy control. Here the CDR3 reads CASSGAGLPTNKQFF. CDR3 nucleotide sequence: TGTGCCAGCAGTGGAGCGGGCCTCCCGACCAATAAGCAGTTCTTC.